This TCR beta chain was obtained from a study of graft-versus-host responses after intestinal transplantation. Study information: All recipients were transplanted with multivisceral, liver-intestinal, or isolated intestinal grafts. The study gave all recipients anti-thymocyte globulin induction, then tacrolimus and steroids for about 3 years. Study findings and constraints: The highest levels of circulating GvH clones went along with early declines in HvG clones after transplant. Subjects displaying graft-donor T cell macrochimerism possessed elevated graft-versus-host to host-versus-graft clonal ratios inside allografts.

TCRdb's table, derived via immunoSEQ multiplex PCR, lists solely in-frame clones and lacks some. The repertoire holds about 59,000 clones, with approximately 94% as singletons. Note on this clone: Antigen unknown.

V shed 0 bases and J 9 bases; nucleotides not matched to a gene: 0. CDR1 is MNHNY, CDR2 SVGAGI, per germline (reference sequence). This CDR3 contains 13 residues. V and J are TRBV6-6 and TRBJ1-3; 9 bases match TRBD1. This sample comprised unstimulated CD4+ T cells sorted from spleen or lymph node cells, obtained before transplant. This TCR was recovered from a human donor who was the organ donor for an intestinal transplant. DNA of the CDR3: TGTGCCAGCAGTTACTCGACAGGGGGCACCATATATTTT. This gives the protein CASSYSTGGTIYF.